Sequencing of this TCR beta chain was carried out in a study of cytomegalovirus exposure and HLA in healthy donors. PCR primers comprised 60 Vbeta and 13 Jbeta primers. Here immunoSEQ multiplex PCR was the method, and the copy in TCRdb shows in-frame clones only, minus some. The sample consists of 200,000 or so clones, 80% to 85% of them appearing once. This CDR3 comprises 13 residues. The V end was cut by 5 bases, the J end by 1 base, with 8 bases between. In germline, CDR1 is MGHRA, CDR2 YSYEKL. The sample comprised PBMCs. The chain joins TRBV4-1 to TRBJ1-1, with D perhaps TRBD1 (5 bases). This TCR was recovered from a boy younger than 18 in good health and CMV-seronegative. In DNA, the CDR3 is TGCGCCAGCAGCGCAACAGGGAACACTGAAGCTTTCTTT. It encodes CASSATGNTEAFF.